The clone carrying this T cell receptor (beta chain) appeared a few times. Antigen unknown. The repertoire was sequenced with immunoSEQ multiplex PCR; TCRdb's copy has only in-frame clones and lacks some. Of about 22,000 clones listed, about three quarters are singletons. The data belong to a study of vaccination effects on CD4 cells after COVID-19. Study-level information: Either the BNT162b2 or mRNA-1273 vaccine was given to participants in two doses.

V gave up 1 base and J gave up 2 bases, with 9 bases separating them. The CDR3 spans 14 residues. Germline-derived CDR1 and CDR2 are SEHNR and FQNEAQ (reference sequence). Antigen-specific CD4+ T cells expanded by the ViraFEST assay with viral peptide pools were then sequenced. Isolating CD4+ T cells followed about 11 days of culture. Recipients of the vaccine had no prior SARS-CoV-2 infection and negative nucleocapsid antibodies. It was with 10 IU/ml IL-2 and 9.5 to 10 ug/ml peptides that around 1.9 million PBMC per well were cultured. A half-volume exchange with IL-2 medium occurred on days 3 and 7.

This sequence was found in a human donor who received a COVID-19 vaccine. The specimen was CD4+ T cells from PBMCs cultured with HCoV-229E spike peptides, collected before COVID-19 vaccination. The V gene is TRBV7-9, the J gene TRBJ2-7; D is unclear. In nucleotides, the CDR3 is TGTGCCAGCAGCTTAGACGTGGGCCCCTACGAGCAGTACTTC. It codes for CASSLDVGPYEQYF.